This T cell receptor beta chain was sequenced for a study of cytomegalovirus exposure and HLA in healthy donors. Findings and caveats of the study: V- and J-gene trimming of TCR beta was linked (in a later analysis) to a missense DCLRE1C variant.

Primers for the PCR totalled 60 Vbeta and 13 Jbeta. Only in-frame clones appear in the TCRdb table, and some are missing; sequencing was by immunoSEQ multiplex PCR. Of approximately 170,000 clones in the sample, roughly four fifths were seen once. About this clone: The antigen remains unidentified.

The germline V gene has CDR1 SGHNT and CDR2 YYREEE (reference sequence). CDR3 length equals 14 residues. V shed 9 bases and J 8 bases; nucleotides not matched to a gene: 14. J is TRBJ1-5 and V is TRBV5-4; 7 positions match TRBD1. This sequence was found in a man aged 40-50 years in good health and CMV-seronegative. Specimen: PBMCs. CDR3 DNA sequence: TGTGCCACCCGACAGGGTCCCGGTGGAGAGCCCCAGCATTTT. This gives the protein CATRQGPGGEPQHF.